The clone carrying this TCR beta chain was seen repeatedly, ten times or more. The antigen remains undetermined. The sample is drawn from a study of regulatory T cells in long-lasting Graves disease. Study findings and constraints: No thyroid tissue was studied; the work used peripheral blood only.

In building TCR beta libraries, iRepertoire HTBI primers were used together with Arm-PCR of CDR3 regions. Using its own MiXCR run on the multiplex PCR reads, TCRdb lists one record per CDR3 protein. The table records about 310,000 distinct CDR3 sequences, under 25% of them present only once. The CDR3 has 15 amino acids. The V gene lost 3 bases and the J gene lost 3 bases, with 14 bases spanning the gap. Germline V CDR1 and CDR2: SGHAT, FQDESV (reference sequence). Time point described: persistent/refractory GD, antithyroid drugs over 5 years with positive TRAb. Following extraction of RNA from PBMCs, that RNA was used to make the TCR library.

The sequencing used peripheral blood mononuclear cells (PBMCs), collected when the disease was refractory, from a patient treated with antithyroid drugs. This chain joins TRBV11-1 and TRBJ2-5; tentative D call: TRBD1 (6 bases). The receptor was isolated from a female donor with Graves disease. CDR3 loop: CASSFAGTPKETQYF. The CDR3 nucleotides are TGTGCCAGCAGCTTTGCCGGGACACCGAAAGAGACCCAGTACTTC.